One and the same sample provided the 3 T cell receptor beta chains below, sequenced in a study of T cell repertoires in cytomegalovirus infection. TCRdb itself ran the reads through MiXCR, one entry per CDR3 protein. The sample yields 250,000 or so distinct CDR3 sequences, 9% to 15% seen once. Input material: PBMCs. The receptors were sampled from a human donor in good health (CMV status not recorded). Some clones in this sample may be carry-over from other donors' samples.

This chain uses TRBV7-3 with TRBJ2-2; D perhaps matches TRBD1 (6 bases). CDR1 and CDR2 (germline): SGHTA, FQGTGA. The CDR3 length is 14 residues. The ends were cut back, 8 bases at V and 6 bases at J, with 16 bases in the middle. The CDR3 spells CASQPTGPPGELFF. The CDR3 coding sequence is TGTGCCAGCCAACCGACAGGACCCCCCGGGGAGCTGTTTTTT.

Ten or more counts support this clonotype. The rearrangement joins TRBV7-2 to TRBJ2-7; perhaps TRBD2 as D (5 bases). Per the germline V gene, CDR1 is SGHTA and CDR2 is FQGNSA. The V gene lost 1 base and the J gene lost 3 bases, with 10 bases spanning the gap. CDR3 length: 14 residues. The CDR3 DNA reads TGTGCCAGCAGCTTAGAGCTAGGGAGCTACGAGCAGTACTTC. This translates into CASSLELGSYEQYF.

V gene TRBV19 combines with J gene TRBJ2-3, with D perhaps being TRBD1 or TRBD2 (5 bases each). The CDR3 loop spans 14 amino acids. V was cut by 7 bases and J by 1 base, with 12 bases left in between. Germline V gene data show CDR1 as LNHDA and CDR2 as SQIVND (reference sequence). The CDR3 here is CASTLRGGTDTQYF. DNA of the CDR3: TGTGCCAGTACCCTAAGAGGGGGCACAGATACGCAGTATTTT.